The clone carrying this TCR beta chain was counted between two and nine times. These data originate in a study of T cells in Graves' hyperthyroidism and ophthalmopathy. V trimming: 4 bases; J trimming: 5 bases; junction bases outside the gene matches: 20. The length of the CDR3 is 18 residues. CDR1 and CDR2 from the germline V gene are SGDLS and YYNGEE. Regions amplified from RNA transcripts were the TCR beta CDR3 regions. The study used the HTBI primer set for a first-round RT-PCR of the TCR CDR3. TCRdb independently ran MiXCR on the multiplex PCR reads; one entry per CDR3 protein. Found here are hundreds of thousands of distinct CDR3 sequences, 38% of them singletons; the top ten hold more than 7%.

The sequence came from a man aged 18 to 30 with Graves' hyperthyroidism. Sequencing used blood. The chain is built from TRBV9 and TRBJ2-5; 7 bases are shared with TRBD2. The CDR3 DNA sequence: TGTGCCAGCAGCCAAGAGGACGGAGGCGGCGGGGGTCGGGAGACCCAGTACTTC. Encoded protein: CASSQEDGGGGGRETQYF.